This TCR beta chain was retrieved from a study of OX40 agonist ivuxolimab in advanced cancers. A note on the overall study: Ivuxolimab, which targeted the costimulatory receptor OX40 (CD134), was an agonistic, fully human IgG2 monoclonal antibody. Intravenous ivuxolimab was administered to patients every 2 weeks at six dose levels: 0.01, 0.1, 0.3, 1.5, 3 and 10 mg/kg. Among the approximately 54 dose-escalation patients, around 19 had hepatocellular carcinoma, roughly 15 melanoma, 9 renal cell carcinoma and 9 head and neck cancer. In the dose-escalation cohort, more than 80% of patients were male, and the mean age was approximately 60 years with a range of about 23 to 79. Prior anti-PD-1, anti-PD-L1 or anti-CTLA-4 therapy was permitted, and approximately 42% of dose-escalation patients had received checkpoint inhibitors. Partial responses occurred in three dose-escalation patients: two with cutaneous melanoma and one with hepatocellular carcinoma. Peripheral TCRbeta sequencing was intended to test whether TCR sequence diversity was altered and clonal T-cell expansion was caused by ivuxolimab. The paper describes the monotherapy dose-escalation part (N of about 54 patients) of the phase I trial of ivuxolimab.

Genomic DNA was isolated from the sorted cells so that the TCRbeta CDR3 region could be sequenced. The immunoSEQ Assay was used for sequencing of TCRbeta CDR3 regions. Held by TCRdb, this immuneACCESS table contains in-frame sequences only and omits some clones. Under half of the omission traces to an unresolved V gene where checked; the cause of the rest is unknown. This sample gives some 72,000 clones in total; approximately 90% of them show up just once. Jointly, the top ten make up around 2.8% of the sample. The germline V gene provides CDR1 SNHLY and CDR2 FYNNEI. The CDR3 goes from the cysteine to the phenylalanine over 14 residues. The only DNA kept is the CDR3, 42 bases in frame from the first base. Trimming removed 8 bases from V and 1 base from J, leaving 14 bases between the germline ends. For this clone: Its antigen is still unknown. It has no much larger one-base neighbor in the sample; base qualities were not kept.

Results and caveats for the whole study, not just this receptor: Antigen specificity was not determined for the clonally expanded peripheral T cells. Low levels of normalized T-cell clonal expansion were also seen in some patients who did not respond. After ivuxolimab, more expanded clones were found on average in CD8+ T cells than in CD4+ T cells. At doses of 0.1 to 3.0 mg/kg, clonal expansion of both CD4+ and CD8+ T cells in blood was seen between baseline and week 6. In the 0.1-3.0 mg/kg groups, partial responders had among the lowest normalized peripheral clonal expansion, particularly in CD8+ T cells.

Patients with autoimmune disease history or receiving systemic immunosuppression were excluded from the trial. Peripheral blood for TCR sequencing was collected from all dose cohorts at baseline, on cycle 4 day 1, and on cycle 7 day 1. Samples came from an open-label, multicenter, first-in-human phase I dose-escalation trial of ivuxolimab. Adults with locally advanced or metastatic melanoma, renal cell carcinoma, hepatocellular carcinoma or head and neck squamous cell carcinoma were enrolled in the trial. Before TCR sequencing, CD4+ T cells and CD8+ T cells were sorted from peripheral blood as separate populations.

Here the sequenced sample was CD4+ or CD8+ T cells sorted from blood, taken in a trial of the OX40 agonist ivuxolimab. In this chain, TRBV2 is recombined with TRBJ1-1; the D segment could be TRBD1, given 6 matching bases. This clonotype was sampled from an adult with an advanced solid tumor such as melanoma, head and neck, liver or kidney cancer. For the CDR3, the sequence is CASREGGANTEAFF. At the DNA level, the sequence is TGTGCCAGCCGGGAGGGGGGAGCGAACACTGAAGCTTTCTTT. Joined to the reference TRBV2 and TRBJ1-1 proteins, this CDR3 gives the full variable domain: EPEVTQTPSHQVTQMGQEVILRCVPISNHLYFYWYRQILGQKVEFLVSFYNNEISEKSEIFDDQFSVERPDGSNFTLKIRSTKLEDSAMYFCASREGGANTEAFFGQGTRLTVV.